This T cell receptor (beta chain) was found in a study of blood T cell repertoires in COVID-19. Study information: T cells, B-cell-depleted T cells, or PBMCs supplied cDNA or gDNA.

Germline V gene lookup returns CDR1 KGHSH and CDR2 LQKENI. V was clipped by 6 bases and J by 0 bases; unmatched bases: 8. The CDR3 contains 16 residues. Only in-frame clones appear in the TCRdb table, and some are missing; sequencing was by immunoSEQ multiplex PCR. This sample has about 140,000 clones, with approximately 80% found just once. This TCR was sampled from a woman older than 75 in a cohort sampled during active or convalescent COVID-19. The rearrangement uses TRBV18 and TRBJ2-3; 8 bases are shared with TRBD2. Sequencing was carried out using peripheral blood. The CDR3 region has the DNA TGTGCCAGCTCCCCGAGCGGGGGCGTGAGCACAGATACGCAGTATTTT. Its translation is CASSPSGGVSTDTQYF.